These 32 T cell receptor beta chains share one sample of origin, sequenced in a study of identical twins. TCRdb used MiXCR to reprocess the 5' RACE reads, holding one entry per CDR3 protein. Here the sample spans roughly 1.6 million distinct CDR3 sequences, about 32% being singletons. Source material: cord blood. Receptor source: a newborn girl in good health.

CDR3 nucleotide sequence: TGTGCCAGCAGTCTTACTGGGACTAGCGGGGGTAACGAGCAGTACTTC. Amino acid sequence: CASSLTGTSGGNEQYF. The V and J genes are TRBV25-1 and TRBJ2-7; 14 bases match TRBD2. J lost 5 bases, V lost 5 bases, and 8 bases had no gene match. Germline V lookup: CDR1 MGHDK, CDR2 SYGVNS. The CDR3 is 16 residues long.

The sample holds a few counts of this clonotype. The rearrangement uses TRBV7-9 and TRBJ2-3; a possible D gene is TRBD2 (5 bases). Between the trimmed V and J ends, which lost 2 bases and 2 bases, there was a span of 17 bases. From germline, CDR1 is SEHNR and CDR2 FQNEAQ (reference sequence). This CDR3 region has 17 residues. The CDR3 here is CASSLNHLPGYTDTQYF. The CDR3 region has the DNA TGTGCCAGCAGCTTAAATCACCTACCGGGATACACAGATACGCAGTATTTT.

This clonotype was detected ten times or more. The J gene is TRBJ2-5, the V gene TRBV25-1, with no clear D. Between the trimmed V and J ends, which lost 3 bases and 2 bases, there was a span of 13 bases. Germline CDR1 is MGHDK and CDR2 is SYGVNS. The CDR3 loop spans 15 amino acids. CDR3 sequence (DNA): TGTGCCAGCAGTGAGGGTGCGGTCTCTCAAGAGACCCAGTACTTC. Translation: CASSEGAVSQETQYF.

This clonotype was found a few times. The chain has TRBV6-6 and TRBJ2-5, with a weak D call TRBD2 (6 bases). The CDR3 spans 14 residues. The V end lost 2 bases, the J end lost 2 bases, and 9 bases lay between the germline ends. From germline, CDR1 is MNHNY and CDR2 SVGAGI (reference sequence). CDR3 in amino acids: CASSYGGVQETQYF. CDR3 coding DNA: TGTGCCAGCAGTTACGGAGGGGTACAAGAGACCCAGTACTTC.

The CDR3 nucleotides are TGTGCCAGCAACGCTAACAGGGGTTTATTGGATAGCAATCAGCCCCAGCATTTT. As protein: CASNANRGLLDSNQPQHF. The chain employs TRBV6-1 and TRBJ1-5; 7 nucleotides agree with TRBD1. The CDR3 runs 18 residues. The J segment lost 0 bases and the V segment lost 7 bases, leaving 15 bases of the junction unmatched. CDR1 and CDR2 (germline): MNHNS, SASEGT.

CDR3 sequence: CASSEVAGGGNEKLFF. CDR3 nucleotide sequence: TGTGCCAGCAGTGAAGTCGCGGGAGGCGGGAATGAAAAACTGTTTTTT. The rearrangement links TRBV6-1 to TRBJ1-4, with D unresolved. The V and J ends lost 1 base and 5 bases respectively, with 14 bases between them. The CDR3 runs 16 residues. Per germline, CDR1 MNHNS and CDR2 SASEGT.

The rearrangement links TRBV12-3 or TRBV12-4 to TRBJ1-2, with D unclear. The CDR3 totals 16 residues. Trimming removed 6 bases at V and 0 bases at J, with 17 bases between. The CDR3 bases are TGTGCCAGCAGCCCCGACCGAGCTAGGTCTAACTATGGCTACACCTTC. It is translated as CASSPDRARSNYGYTF.

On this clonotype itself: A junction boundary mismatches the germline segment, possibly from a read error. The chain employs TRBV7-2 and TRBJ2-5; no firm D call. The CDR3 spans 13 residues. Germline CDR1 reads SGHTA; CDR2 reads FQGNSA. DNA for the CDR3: TGTGCCAGCAGCTTACTAACTCGAGAGACCCGGTACTTC. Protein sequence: CASSLLTRETRYF.

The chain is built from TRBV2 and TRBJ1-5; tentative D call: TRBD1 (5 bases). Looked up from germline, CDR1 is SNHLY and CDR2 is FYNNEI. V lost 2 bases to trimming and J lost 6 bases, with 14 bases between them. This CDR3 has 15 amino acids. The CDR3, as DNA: TGTGCCAGCAGTGAAAAAGCGGGACGAGGTCAGCCCCAGCATTTT. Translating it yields CASSEKAGRGQPQHF.

The CDR3, as DNA: TGCGCCAGCAGCCAAGGTCAGCGGGATACGCAGTATTTT. This sequence encodes CASSQGQRDTQYF. The chain combines TRBV4-1 with TRBJ2-3; the D gene is possibly TRBD2 (5 bases). Germline V CDR1 and CDR2: MGHRA, YSYEKL. This CDR3 contains 13 residues. Deletions cut 1 base from V and 6 bases from J, with 8 bases between.

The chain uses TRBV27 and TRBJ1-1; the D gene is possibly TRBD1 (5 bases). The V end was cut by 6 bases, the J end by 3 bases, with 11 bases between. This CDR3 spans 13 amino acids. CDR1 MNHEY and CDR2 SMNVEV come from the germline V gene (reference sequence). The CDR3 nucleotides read TGTGCCAGCAGAGCAGGGATAGACACTGAAGCTTTCTTT. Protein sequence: CASRAGIDTEAFF.

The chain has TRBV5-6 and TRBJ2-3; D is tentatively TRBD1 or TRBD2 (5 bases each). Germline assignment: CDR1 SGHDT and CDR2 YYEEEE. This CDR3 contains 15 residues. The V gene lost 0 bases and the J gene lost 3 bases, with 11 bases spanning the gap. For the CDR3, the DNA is TGTGCCAGCAGCTTGGTCGCCGAGGGGACAGATACGCAGTATTTT. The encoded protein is CASSLVAEGTDTQYF.

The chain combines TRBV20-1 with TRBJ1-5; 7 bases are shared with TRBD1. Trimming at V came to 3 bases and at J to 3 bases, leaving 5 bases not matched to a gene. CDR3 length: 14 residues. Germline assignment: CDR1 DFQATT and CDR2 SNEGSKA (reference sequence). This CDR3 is CSASRQGNNQPQHF. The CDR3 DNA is TGCAGTGCTAGTAGACAGGGAAACAATCAGCCCCAGCATTTT.

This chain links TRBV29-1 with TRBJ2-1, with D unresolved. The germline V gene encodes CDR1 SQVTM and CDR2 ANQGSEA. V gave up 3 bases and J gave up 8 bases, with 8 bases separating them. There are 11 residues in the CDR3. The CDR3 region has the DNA TGCAGCGTTGACCTAGGGCATGAGCAGTTCTTC. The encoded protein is CSVDLGHEQFF.

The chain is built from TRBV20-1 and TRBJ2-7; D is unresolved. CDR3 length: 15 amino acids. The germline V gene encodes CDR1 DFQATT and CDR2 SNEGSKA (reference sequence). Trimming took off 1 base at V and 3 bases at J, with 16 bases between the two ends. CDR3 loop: CSARGVPNRRYEQYF. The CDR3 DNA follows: TGCAGTGCTAGAGGCGTTCCTAACCGGCGCTACGAGCAGTACTTC.

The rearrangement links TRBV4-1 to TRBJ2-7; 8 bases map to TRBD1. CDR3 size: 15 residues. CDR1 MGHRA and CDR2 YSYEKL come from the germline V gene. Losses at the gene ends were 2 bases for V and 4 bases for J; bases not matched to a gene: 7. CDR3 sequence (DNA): TGCGCCAGCAGCCAACGGACAGGGATCGGATACGAGCAGTACTTC. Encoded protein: CASSQRTGIGYEQYF.

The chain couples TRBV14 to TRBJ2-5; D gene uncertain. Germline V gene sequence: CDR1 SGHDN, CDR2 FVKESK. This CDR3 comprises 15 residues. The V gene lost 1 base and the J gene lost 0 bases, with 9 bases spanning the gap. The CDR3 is CASSQAIGNQETQYF. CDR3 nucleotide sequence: TGTGCCAGCAGCCAAGCTATCGGAAACCAAGAGACCCAGTACTTC. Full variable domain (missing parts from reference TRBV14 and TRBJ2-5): EAGVTQFPSHSVIEKGQTVTLRCDPISGHDNLYWYRRVMGKEIKFLLHFVKESKQDESGMPNNRFLAERTGGTYSTLKVQPAELEDSGVYFCASSQAIGNQETQYFGPGTRLLVL.

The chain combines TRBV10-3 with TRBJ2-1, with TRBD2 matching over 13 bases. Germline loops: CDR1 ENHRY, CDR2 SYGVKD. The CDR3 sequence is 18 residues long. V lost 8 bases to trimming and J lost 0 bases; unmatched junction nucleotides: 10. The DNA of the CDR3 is TGTGCCATCCGGACTAGCGGGAGAGCTTACGGCTCCTACAATGAGCAGTTCTTC. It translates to CAIRTSGRAYGSYNEQFF.

The CDR3 nucleotides are TGCGCCAGCACCCGAGGGACGGAGTCCTACGAGCAGTACTTC. This translates into CASTRGTESYEQYF. The rearrangement joins TRBV5-1 to TRBJ2-7; D may match TRBD1 or TRBD2 (5 bases each). Germline-derived CDR1 and CDR2 are SGHRS and YFSETQ. This CDR3 comprises 14 residues. Trimming removed 6 bases from V and 1 base from J, with 14 bases in between. The whole variable domain, remainder taken from reference TRBV5-1 and TRBJ2-7, is KAGVTQTPRYLIKTRGQQVTLSCSPISGHRSVSWYQQTPGQGLQFLFEYFSETQRNKGNFPGRFSGRQFSNSRSEMNVSTLELGDSALYLCASTRGTESYEQYFGPGTRLTVT.

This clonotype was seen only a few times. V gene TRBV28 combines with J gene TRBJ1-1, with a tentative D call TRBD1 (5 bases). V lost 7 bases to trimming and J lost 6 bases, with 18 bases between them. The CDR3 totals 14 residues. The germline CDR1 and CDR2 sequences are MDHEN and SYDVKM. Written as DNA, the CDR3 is TGTGCCAGCACCAAATTCCTGGCGGGGGCTGAAGCTTTCTTT. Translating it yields CASTKFLAGAEAFF.

The CDR3 nucleotides read TGTGCCAGCAAGGCCAAATTTCGGACTTTCTTT. Residues: CASKAKFRTFF. The chain is built from TRBV25-1 and TRBJ1-1; D not certain. CDR1 and CDR2 (germline): MGHDK, SYGVNS. V was shortened by 7 bases and J by 12 bases, with 15 bases between the two germline ends. This CDR3 is built from 11 residues.

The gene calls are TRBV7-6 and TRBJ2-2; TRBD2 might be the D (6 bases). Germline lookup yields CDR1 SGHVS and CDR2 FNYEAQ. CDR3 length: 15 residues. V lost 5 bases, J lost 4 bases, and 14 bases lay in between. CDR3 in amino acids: CASSNSGLSTGELFF. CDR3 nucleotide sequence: TGTGCCAGCAGCAACTCGGGACTTAGCACCGGGGAGCTGTTTTTT.

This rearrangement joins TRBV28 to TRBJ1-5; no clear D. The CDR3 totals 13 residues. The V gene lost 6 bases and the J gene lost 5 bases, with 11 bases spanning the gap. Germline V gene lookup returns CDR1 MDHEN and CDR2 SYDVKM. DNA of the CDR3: TGTGCCAGCAGGCCGAACACCGATCAGCCCCAGCATTTT. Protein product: CASRPNTDQPQHF.

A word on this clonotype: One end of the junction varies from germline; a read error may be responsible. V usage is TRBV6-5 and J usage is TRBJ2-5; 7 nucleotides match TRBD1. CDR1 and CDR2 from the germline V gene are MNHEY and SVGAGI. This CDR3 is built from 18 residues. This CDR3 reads CANSYSRGGQNYQETQYF. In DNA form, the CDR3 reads TGTGCCAACAGTTACTCGAGAGGGGGCCAAAACTACCAAGAGACCCAGTACTTC.

CDR3 residues: CASRRQEGNYEQYF. CDR3 in DNA: TGTGCCAGCAGGCGACAGGAGGGGAACTACGAGCAGTACTTC. This chain links TRBV11-2 with TRBJ2-7; tentatively, D is TRBD1 or TRBD2 (6 bases each). CDR1 and CDR2 from the germline V gene are SGHAT and FQNNGV. The CDR3 extends over 14 amino acids. The ends were cut back, 6 bases at V and 3 bases at J, with 15 bases in the middle.

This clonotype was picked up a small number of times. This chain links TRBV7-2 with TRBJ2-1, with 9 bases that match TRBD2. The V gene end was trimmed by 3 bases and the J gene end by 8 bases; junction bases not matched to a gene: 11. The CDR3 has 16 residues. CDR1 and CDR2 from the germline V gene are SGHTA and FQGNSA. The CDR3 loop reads CASSFLGSGSGHEQFF. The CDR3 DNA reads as TGTGCCAGCAGCTTTCTCGGTAGCGGGAGTGGGCATGAGCAGTTCTTC.

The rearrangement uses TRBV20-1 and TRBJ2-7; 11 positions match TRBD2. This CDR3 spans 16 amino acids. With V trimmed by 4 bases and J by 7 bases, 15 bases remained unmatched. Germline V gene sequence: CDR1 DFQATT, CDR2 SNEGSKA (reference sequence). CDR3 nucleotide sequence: TGCAGTGCTATCTTCCTGGGCACTAGCGGGAGCGGTGAGCAGTACTTC. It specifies CSAIFLGTSGSGEQYF.

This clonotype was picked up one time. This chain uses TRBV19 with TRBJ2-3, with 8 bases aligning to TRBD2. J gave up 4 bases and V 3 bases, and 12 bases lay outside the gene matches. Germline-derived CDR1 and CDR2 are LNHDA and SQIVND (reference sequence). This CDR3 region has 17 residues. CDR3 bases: TGTGCCAGTAGTATCTTCCCAGCGGGAGCGTCGGCAGATACGCAGTATTTT. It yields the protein CASSIFPAGASADTQYF. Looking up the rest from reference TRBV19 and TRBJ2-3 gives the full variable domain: DGGITQSPKYLFRKEGQNVTLSCEQNLNHDAMYWYRQDPGQGLRLIYYSQIVNDFQKGDIAEGYSVSREKKESFPLTVTSAQKNPTAFYLCASSIFPAGASADTQYFGPGTRLTVL.

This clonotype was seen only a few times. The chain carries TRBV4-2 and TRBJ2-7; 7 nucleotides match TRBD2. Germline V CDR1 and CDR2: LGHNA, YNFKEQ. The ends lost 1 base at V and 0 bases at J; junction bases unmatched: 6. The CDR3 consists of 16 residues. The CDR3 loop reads CASSQVGGSTSYEQYF. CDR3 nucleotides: TGTGCCAGCAGCCAAGTAGGCGGGAGTACCTCCTACGAGCAGTACTTC.

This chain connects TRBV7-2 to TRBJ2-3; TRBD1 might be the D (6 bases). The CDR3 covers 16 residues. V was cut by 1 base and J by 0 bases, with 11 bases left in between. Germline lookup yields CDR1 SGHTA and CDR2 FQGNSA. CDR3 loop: CASSLVFGTSTDTQYF. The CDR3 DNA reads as TGTGCCAGCAGCTTAGTATTCGGGACAAGCACAGATACGCAGTATTTT.

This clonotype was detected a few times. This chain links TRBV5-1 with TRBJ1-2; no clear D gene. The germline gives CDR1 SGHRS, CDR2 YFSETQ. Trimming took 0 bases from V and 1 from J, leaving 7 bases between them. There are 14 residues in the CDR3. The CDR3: CASSLVSLNYGYTF. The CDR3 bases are TGCGCCAGCAGCTTGGTCAGTCTTAACTATGGCTACACCTTC.

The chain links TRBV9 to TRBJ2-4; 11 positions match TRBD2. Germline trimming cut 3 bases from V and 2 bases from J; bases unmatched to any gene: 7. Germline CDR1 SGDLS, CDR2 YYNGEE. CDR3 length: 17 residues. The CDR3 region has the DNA TGTGCCAGCAGCGCCCGACTAGCGGGGCGCCCCAAAAACATTCAGTACTTC. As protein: CASSARLAGRPKNIQYF.